One T cell receptor (beta chain) is described in this entry. Its antigen remains unidentified. Sequencing was performed on unsorted PBMC DNA using ten immunoSEQ deep assay plates. Authors' data handling: ImmunoSEQ gave junction-only sequences without quality scores, so filtering differed. Libraries were prepared by immunoSEQ multiplex PCR; TCRdb keeps only in-frame clonotypes and omits some of them. Clone size and the V and J calls come from that table; the DNA yielded D and trimming. The sample lists about 480,000 clones; roughly 85% were seen once. This sample was included in a study of shared clonotypes between healthy human individuals. Findings of the study overall: Having only a few donors restricted how much genetic and exposure-history diversity was captured.

V lost 2 bases and J lost 5; bases outside the gene matches: 6. Germline V gene lookup returns CDR1 SGHRS and CDR2 YFSETQ. The CDR3 totals 16 residues. The sample comprised PBMCs. The receptor comes from a woman aged 40 to 49 in good health. Some clones in this sample may be carry-over from other donors' samples. This chain links TRBV5-1 with TRBJ2-1; 11 positions match TRBD2. In DNA, the CDR3 is TGCGCCAGCAGCTTACGGCTAGCGGGAGGTAACAATGAGCAGTTCTTC. It specifies CASSLRLAGGNNEQFF.